This T cell receptor beta chain derives from a study of tumor and adjacent non-tumor tissue in lung cancer. Background on the study: Stage I to III disease affected ten to eleven men and 5 women aged about 30 to 85. About 4.17 million productive TCRbeta reads were obtained per sample on average. Study results and caveats: Tumor tissue had significantly higher TCR diversity than normal lung.

A modified ARM-PCR protocol with three rounds of nested PCR amplified TCRbeta. TCRdb analysed the multiplex PCR reads with MiXCR anew, one entry per CDR3 protein. This table has roughly 200,000 distinct CDR3 sequences, about 76% appearing once. No cell sorting was done before RNA was extracted from the tissue. In its sample, this clonotype was seen a few times. Its specificity is unknown. The receptor comes from a man aged 60-69 years with non-small cell lung cancer. The source material was lung tumor tissue.

CDR3 sequence (DNA): TGCAGTGCCCTGGGGTCCGGGGACGAGCAGTACTTC. Translation: CSALGSGDEQYF. The chain has TRBV20-1 and TRBJ2-7, with D maybe TRBD2 (5 bases). Trimming pared 6 bases from V and 5 bases from J, leaving 14 bases between. The CDR3 has 12 residues. Per germline, CDR1 DFQATT and CDR2 SNEGSKA (reference sequence).